Below are 20 T cell receptor beta chains sequenced from a single sample in a study of T cells of healthy individuals. Using its own MiXCR run on the 5' RACE reads, TCRdb lists one record per CDR3 protein. Of tens of thousands of distinct CDR3 sequences in the sample, roughly 5% were seen once. The source is a female donor in good health.

Worth noting for this clonotype: A much larger clone differs from this one at a single base, so this may be a read error. The V and J genes are TRBV3-1 and TRBJ1-5; a weak D match, TRBD1 (6 bases). CDR1 LGHDT and CDR2 YNNKEL come from the germline V gene (reference sequence). V lost 9 bases and J 7 bases, leaving 22 bases between the germline ends. This CDR3 region has 15 residues. The CDR3 DNA sequence: TGTGCCAGTTCTAGGGGTGCGGGGGGCAGGCAGCCCCAGCATTTT. Its protein product is CASSRGAGGRQPQHF. Drawing the rest from reference TRBV3-1 and TRBJ1-5, the complete variable domain is DTAVSQTPKYLVTQMGNDKSIKCEQNLGHDTMYWYKQDSKKFLKIMFSYNNKELIINETVPNRFSPKSPDKAHLNLHINSLELGDSAVYFCASSRGAGGRQPQHFGDGTRLSIL.

The CDR3: CSARGGASGSWGYNEQFF. The CDR3 DNA sequence: TGCAGTGCTAGAGGGGGGGCTAGCGGGAGCTGGGGCTACAATGAGCAGTTCTTC. This chain joins TRBV20-1 and TRBJ2-1; 10 positions match TRBD2. The germline gives CDR1 DFQATT, CDR2 SNEGSKA (reference sequence). V was pared by 1 base and J by 3 bases, with 12 bases of the junction left unmatched. CDR3 length: 18 amino acids.

This clonotype appeared a few times. The chain links TRBV7-2 to TRBJ1-2; TRBD1 aligns across 7 bases. The CDR3 spans 13 residues. The ends lost 2 bases at V and 8 bases at J; junction bases unmatched: 5. Germline lookup yields CDR1 SGHTA and CDR2 FQGNSA. The CDR3 nucleotides read TGTGCCAGCAGCTTAAACACAGGGGAAGGCTACACCTTC. This gives the protein CASSLNTGEGYTF.

This sequence joins TRBV7-9 and TRBJ1-4; D is undetermined. V was shortened by 1 base and J by 2 bases, with 11 bases between the two germline ends. The CDR3 is made up of 16 amino acids. Germline V CDR1 and CDR2: SEHNR, FQNEAQ (reference sequence). The CDR3 coding sequence is TGTGCCAGCAGCTTAGAGGTGTGGGATACTAATGAAAAACTGTTTTTT. Translation gives CASSLEVWDTNEKLFF.

The chain links TRBV7-2 to TRBJ2-5, with TRBD2 matching over 9 bases. This CDR3 is built from 14 residues. Germline V CDR1 and CDR2: SGHTA, FQGNSA. With 1 base clipped from V and 5 bases from J, the junction kept 2 bases outside the gene matches. The CDR3 here is CASSLGLAEETQYF. CDR3 DNA: TGTGCCAGCAGCTTAGGACTAGCGGAGGAGACCCAGTACTTC.

In this sample, this clonotype turned up a few times. This rearrangement joins TRBV6-5 to TRBJ1-1; D is unresolved. Germline V lookup: CDR1 MNHEY, CDR2 SVGAGI. CDR3 length: 14 residues. The V end was cut by 0 bases, the J end by 2 bases, with 7 bases between. In DNA form, the CDR3 reads TGTGCCAGCAGTTACTCGCGTCTCAACACTGAAGCTTTCTTT. Residues: CASSYSRLNTEAFF.

This sequence joins TRBV5-1 and TRBJ2-2; D assignment may be TRBD1 or TRBD2 (5 bases each). CDR3 length equals 16 residues. V dropped 4 bases and J dropped 2 bases, with 15 bases sitting between them. Germline loops: CDR1 SGHRS, CDR2 YFSETQ. CDR3 bases: TGCGCCAGCAGCCCTCCGGGACCTATAAACACCGGGGAGCTGTTTTTT. It translates to CASSPPGPINTGELFF. The full variable domain, in which reference TRBV5-1 and TRBJ2-2 provide the parts outside the CDR3, is KAGVTQTPRYLIKTRGQQVTLSCSPISGHRSVSWYQQTPGQGLQFLFEYFSETQRNKGNFPGRFSGRQFSNSRSEMNVSTLELGDSALYLCASSPPGPINTGELFFGEGSRLTVL.

This clonotype has ten or more counts. The chain carries TRBV27 and TRBJ2-2; 11 positions match TRBD1. In germline, CDR1 is MNHEY, CDR2 SMNVEV (reference sequence). CDR3 size: 17 residues. V gave up 3 bases and J gave up 6 bases; unmatched junction bases: 9. The CDR3 DNA reads as TGTGCCAGCAGTTTTTCCACCGGGACAGGGGGACCCGGGGAGCTGTTTTTT. Translation: CASSFSTGTGGPGELFF.

This clonotype was seen many times. The CDR3 nucleotides read TGTGCCAGCAGTGTGACGTGGGCCAACACTGAAGCTTTCTTT. It codes for CASSVTWANTEAFF. This rearrangement joins TRBV6-2 or TRBV6-3 to TRBJ1-1; the D is unclear. Per the germline V gene, CDR1 is MNHEY and CDR2 is SVGEGT. Trimming took off 5 bases at V and 2 bases at J, with 12 bases between the two ends. The CDR3 is made up of 14 amino acids.

The chain employs TRBV12-3 or TRBV12-4 and TRBJ1-4; D uncertain. V gave up 5 bases and J gave up 6 bases, with 16 bases separating them. The CDR3 length is 15 residues. The CDR3 region is CASSPREGRDEKLFF. CDR3 sequence (DNA): TGTGCCAGCAGTCCGCGGGAGGGAAGGGATGAAAAACTGTTTTTT.

This clonotype was counted ten times or more. The rearrangement uses TRBV18 and TRBJ2-2, with 7 bases that match TRBD1. Germline V CDR1 and CDR2: KGHSH, LQKENI. Trimming took 3 bases from V and 5 from J; bases not matched to a gene: 9. This CDR3 is 16 amino acids long. The CDR3 coding sequence is TGTGCCAGCTCACCGTTAGAGACAGGGAGTACCGGGGAGCTGTTTTTT. Translation: CASSPLETGSTGELFF.

Regarding this clonotype: A read error may explain this, as a much larger clone is one base away. The chain uses TRBV28 and TRBJ1-4, with TRBD1 identical over 7 bases. The CDR3 loop spans 17 amino acids. Germline V gives CDR1 MDHEN, CDR2 SYDVKM. The CDR3 loop reads CASSLIAGGGTDEKLFF. CDR3 in DNA: TGTGCCAGCAGTTTAATAGCAGGGGGTGGAACTGATGAAAAACTGTTTTTT.

This clonotype was counted many times. The V call is TRBV20-1, the J call TRBJ2-3; 7 bases agree with TRBD2. Germline CDR1 DFQATT, CDR2 SNEGSKA (reference sequence). V shed 1 base, J shed 7 bases, and the junction held 20 bases outside the gene matches. The CDR3 length is 18 residues. The CDR3 DNA reads TGCAGTGCTAGAGCTAGGGGCCGCGTGGGAGGGCCCGCGTATACGCAGTATTTT. It encodes CSARARGRVGGPAYTQYF.

This clonotype was seen many times. The genes are TRBV20-1 and TRBJ2-1; tentatively, D is TRBD2 (6 bases). V lost 0 bases to trimming and J lost 3 bases, with 12 bases between them. Germline CDR1 reads DFQATT; CDR2 reads SNEGSKA (reference sequence). There are 15 residues in the CDR3. CDR3 loop: CSARDRASDYNEQFF. The CDR3 DNA reads TGCAGTGCTAGAGATCGGGCTAGCGACTACAATGAGCAGTTCTTC.

This clonotype was recorded many times. The genes are TRBV23-1 and TRBJ2-5, with TRBD1 as a possible D gene (5 bases). TRBV23-1 qualifies as an ORF whose function is uncertain. Trimming removed 4 bases from V and 2 bases from J, with 20 bases in between. The length of the CDR3 is 17 residues. This CDR3 reads CASSRSGHLVPQETQYF. CDR3 nucleotide sequence: TGCGCCAGCAGTCGATCCGGACACCTAGTCCCTCAAGAGACCCAGTACTTC.

A remark on this clonotype: This may be a read error, as it is one base from a much larger clone. The chain carries TRBV4-1 and TRBJ2-3, with a possible D match to TRBD2 (5 bases). V shed 6 bases and J shed 6 bases, with 10 bases lying between them. The CDR3 spans 12 residues. Germline values: CDR1 MGHRA, CDR2 YSYEKL. In nucleotides, the CDR3 is TGCGCCAGCAGGGGAGTGGATGATACGCAGTATTTT. Protein: CASRGVDDTQYF.

This clonotype was observed many times. The rearrangement joins TRBV28 to TRBJ2-7, with no clear D. The CDR3 runs 14 residues. Trimming took 8 bases from V and 9 from J, leaving 23 bases between them. Per germline, CDR1 MDHEN and CDR2 SYDVKM. As DNA, the CDR3 is TGTGCCAGCTCTACTCCGGGTCCCATTCTCGCGCAGTACTTC. It codes for CASSTPGPILAQYF. Drawing the rest from reference TRBV28 and TRBJ2-7, the complete variable domain is DVKVTQSSRYLVKRTGEKVFLECVQDMDHENMFWYRQDPGLGLRLIYFSYDVKMKEKGDIPEGYSVSREKKERFSLILESASTNQTSMYLCASSTPGPILAQYFGPGTRLTVT.

This rearrangement joins TRBV6-6 to TRBJ1-6, with 9 nucleotides matching TRBD1. The CDR3 extends over 16 amino acids. V lost 2 bases to trimming and J lost 7 bases; unmatched junction nucleotides: 6. CDR1 is MNHNY, CDR2 SVGAGI, per germline (reference sequence). The CDR3 protein is CASSYRDREGNSPLHF. The CDR3 bases are TGTGCCAGCAGTTACCGGGACAGGGAGGGGAATTCACCCCTCCACTTT.

The rearrangement links TRBV30 to TRBJ2-7; possibly TRBD1 for D (5 bases). V was shortened by 4 bases and J by 5 bases, with 21 bases between the two germline ends. This CDR3 spans 15 amino acids. Germline lookup yields CDR1 GTSNPN and CDR2 SVGIG (reference sequence). The CDR3 loop is CAWNEKVAGIHEQYF. In DNA, the CDR3 is TGTGCCTGGAACGAGAAAGTGGCAGGGATCCACGAGCAGTACTTC. The full variable domain, rest sourced from reference TRBV30 and TRBJ2-7, is SQTIHQWPATLVQPVGSPLSLECTVEGTSNPNLYWYRQAAGRGLQLLFYSVGIGQISSEVPQNLSASRPQDRQFILSSKKLLLSDSGFYLCAWNEKVAGIHEQYFGPGTRLTVT.

This clonotype was counted at least ten times. The rearrangement links TRBV19 to TRBJ2-7; D is perhaps TRBD1 (5 bases). The CDR3 has 14 residues. Looked up from germline, CDR1 is LNHDA and CDR2 is SQIVND (reference sequence). V lost 4 bases and J lost 0, with 10 bases in between. The CDR3 loop is CASSRSDTSYEQYF. The CDR3 nucleotides read TGTGCCAGTAGTAGATCGGACACCTCCTACGAGCAGTACTTC.